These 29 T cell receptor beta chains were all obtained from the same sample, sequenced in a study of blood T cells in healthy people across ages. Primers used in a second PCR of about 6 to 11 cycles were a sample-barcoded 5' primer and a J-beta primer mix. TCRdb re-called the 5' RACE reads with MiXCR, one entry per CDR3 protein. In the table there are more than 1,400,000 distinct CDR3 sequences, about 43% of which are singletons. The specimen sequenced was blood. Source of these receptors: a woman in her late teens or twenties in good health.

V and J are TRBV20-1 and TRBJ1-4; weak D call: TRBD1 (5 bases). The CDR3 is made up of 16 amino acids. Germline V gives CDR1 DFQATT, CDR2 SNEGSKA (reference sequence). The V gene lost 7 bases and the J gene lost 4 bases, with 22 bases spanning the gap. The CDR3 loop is CSVPGRGQGFNEKLFF. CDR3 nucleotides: TGCAGTGTTCCAGGAAGGGGTCAGGGATTTAATGAAAAACTGTTTTTT.

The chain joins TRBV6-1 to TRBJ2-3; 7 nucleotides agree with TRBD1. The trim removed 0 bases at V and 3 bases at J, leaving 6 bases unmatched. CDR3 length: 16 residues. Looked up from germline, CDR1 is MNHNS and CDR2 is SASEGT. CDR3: CASSEALLQGTDTQYF. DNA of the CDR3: TGTGCCAGCAGTGAAGCGCTTCTACAGGGGACAGATACGCAGTATTTT.

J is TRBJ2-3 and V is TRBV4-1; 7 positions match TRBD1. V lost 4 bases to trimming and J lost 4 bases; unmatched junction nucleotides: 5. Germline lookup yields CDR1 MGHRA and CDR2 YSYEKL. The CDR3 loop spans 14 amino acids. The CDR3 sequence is CASSRLRGPDTQYF. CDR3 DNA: TGCGCCAGCAGCCGCCTGAGGGGGCCAGATACGCAGTATTTT.

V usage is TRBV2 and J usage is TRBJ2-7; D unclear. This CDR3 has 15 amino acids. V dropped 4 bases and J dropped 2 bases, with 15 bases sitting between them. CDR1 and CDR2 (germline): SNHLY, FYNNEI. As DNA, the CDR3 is TGTGCCAGCAGTGGGAACCGGCTCCTAGCCTACGAGCAGTACTTC. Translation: CASSGNRLLAYEQYF.

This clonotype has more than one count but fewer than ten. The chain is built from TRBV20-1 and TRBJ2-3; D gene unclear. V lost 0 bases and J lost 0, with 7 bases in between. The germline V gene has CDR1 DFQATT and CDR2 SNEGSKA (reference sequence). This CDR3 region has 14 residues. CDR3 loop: CSARDGSSTDTQYF. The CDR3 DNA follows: TGCAGTGCTAGAGATGGATCTAGCACAGATACGCAGTATTTT.

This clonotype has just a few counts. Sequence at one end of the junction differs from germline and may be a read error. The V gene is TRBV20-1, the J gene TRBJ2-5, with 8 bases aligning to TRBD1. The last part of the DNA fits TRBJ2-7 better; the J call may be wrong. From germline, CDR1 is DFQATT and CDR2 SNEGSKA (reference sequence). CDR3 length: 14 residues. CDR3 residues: CSARDRDRIYEQYF. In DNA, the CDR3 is TGCAGTGCAAGAGACCGGGACAGGATCTACGAGCAGTACTTC.

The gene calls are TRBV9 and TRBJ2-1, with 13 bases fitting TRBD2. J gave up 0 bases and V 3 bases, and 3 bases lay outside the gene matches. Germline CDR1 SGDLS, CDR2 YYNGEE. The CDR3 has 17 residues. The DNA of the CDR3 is TGTGCCAGCAGCGATAGGACTAGCGGGGGCTCCTACAATGAGCAGTTCTTC. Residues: CASSDRTSGGSYNEQFF.

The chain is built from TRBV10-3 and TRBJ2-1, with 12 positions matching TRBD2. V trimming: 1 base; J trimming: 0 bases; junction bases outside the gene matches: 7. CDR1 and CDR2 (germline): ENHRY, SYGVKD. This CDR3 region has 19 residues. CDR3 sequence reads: CAISEFPVTSGSSYNEQFF. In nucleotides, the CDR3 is TGTGCCATCAGTGAGTTCCCCGTGACTAGCGGGAGCTCCTACAATGAGCAGTTCTTC.

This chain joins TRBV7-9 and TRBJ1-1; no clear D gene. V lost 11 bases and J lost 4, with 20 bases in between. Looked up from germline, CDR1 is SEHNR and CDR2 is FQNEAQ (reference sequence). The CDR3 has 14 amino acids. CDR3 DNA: TGTGCCGGCCGACGGGTAAAGGACGTCACTGAAGCTTTCTTT. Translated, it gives CAGRRVKDVTEAFF.

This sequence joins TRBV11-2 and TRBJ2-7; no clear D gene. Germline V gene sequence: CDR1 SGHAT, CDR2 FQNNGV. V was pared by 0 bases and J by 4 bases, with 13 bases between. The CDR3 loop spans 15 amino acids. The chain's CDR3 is CASSLERGSGYEQYF. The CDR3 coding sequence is TGTGCCAGCAGCTTAGAGAGAGGTTCTGGATACGAGCAGTACTTC.

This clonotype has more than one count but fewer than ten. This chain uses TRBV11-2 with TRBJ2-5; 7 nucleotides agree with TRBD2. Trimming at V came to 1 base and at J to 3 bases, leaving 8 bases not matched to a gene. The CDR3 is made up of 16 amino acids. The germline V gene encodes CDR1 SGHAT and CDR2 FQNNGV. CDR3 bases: TGTGCCAGCAGCTTAGGGGACCGACTAGCCAAAGAGACCCAGTACTTC. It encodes CASSLGDRLAKETQYF.

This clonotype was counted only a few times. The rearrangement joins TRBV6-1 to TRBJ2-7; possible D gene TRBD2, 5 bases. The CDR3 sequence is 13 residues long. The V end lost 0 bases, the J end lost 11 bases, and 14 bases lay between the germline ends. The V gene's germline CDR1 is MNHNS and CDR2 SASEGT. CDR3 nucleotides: TGTGCCAGCAGTGAAGCTTCGAGCGGTGTGAAGTACTTC. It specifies CASSEASSGVKYF.

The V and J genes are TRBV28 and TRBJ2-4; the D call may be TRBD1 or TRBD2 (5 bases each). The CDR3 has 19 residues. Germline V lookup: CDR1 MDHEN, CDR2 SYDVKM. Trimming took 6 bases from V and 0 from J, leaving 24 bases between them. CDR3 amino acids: CASSRDRGSIPLAKNIQYF. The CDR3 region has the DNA TGTGCCAGCAGCCGGGACCGGGGCTCCATTCCTCTAGCCAAAAACATTCAGTACTTC.

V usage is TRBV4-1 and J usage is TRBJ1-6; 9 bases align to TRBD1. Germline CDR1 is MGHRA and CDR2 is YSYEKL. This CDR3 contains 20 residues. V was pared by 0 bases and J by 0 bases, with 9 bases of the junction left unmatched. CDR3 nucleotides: TGCGCCAGCAGCCAAGAGGGGGGGACAGGGAGGAGCTCCTATAATTCACCCCTCCACTTT. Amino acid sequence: CASSQEGGTGRSSYNSPLHF.

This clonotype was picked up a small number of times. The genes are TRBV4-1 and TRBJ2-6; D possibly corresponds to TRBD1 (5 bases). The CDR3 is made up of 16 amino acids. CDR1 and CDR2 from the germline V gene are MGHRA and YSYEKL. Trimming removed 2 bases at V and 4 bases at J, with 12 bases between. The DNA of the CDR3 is TGCGCCAGCAGCCAAAAAGGGGTATCAGGGGCCAACGTCCTGACTTTC. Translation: CASSQKGVSGANVLTF.

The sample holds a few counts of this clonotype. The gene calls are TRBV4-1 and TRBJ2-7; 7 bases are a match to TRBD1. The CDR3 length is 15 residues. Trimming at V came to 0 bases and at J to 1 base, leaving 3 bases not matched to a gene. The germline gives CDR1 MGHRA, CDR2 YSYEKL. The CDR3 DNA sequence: TGCGCCAGCAGCCAAGAGGGGGACAGATCCTACGAGCAGTACTTC. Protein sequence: CASSQEGDRSYEQYF.

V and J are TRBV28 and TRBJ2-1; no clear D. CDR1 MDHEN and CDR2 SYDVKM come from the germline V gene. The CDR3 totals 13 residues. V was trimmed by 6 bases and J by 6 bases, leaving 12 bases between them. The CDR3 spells CASSNGGINEQFF. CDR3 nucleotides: TGTGCCAGCAGCAATGGTGGCATCAATGAGCAGTTCTTC.

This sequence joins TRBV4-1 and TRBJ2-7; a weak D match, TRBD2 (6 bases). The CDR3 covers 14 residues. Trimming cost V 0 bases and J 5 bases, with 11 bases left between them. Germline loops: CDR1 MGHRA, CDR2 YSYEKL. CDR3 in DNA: TGCGCCAGCAGCCAAGAGACGGGAGCCGACGAGCAGTACTTC. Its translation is CASSQETGADEQYF.

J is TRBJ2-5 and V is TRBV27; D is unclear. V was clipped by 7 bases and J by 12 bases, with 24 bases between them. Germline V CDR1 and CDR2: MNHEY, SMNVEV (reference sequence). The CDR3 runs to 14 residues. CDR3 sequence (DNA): TGTGCCAGCACTTTCAACAGCGAACTTCGTGGAGAGTACTTC. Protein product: CASTFNSELRGEYF.

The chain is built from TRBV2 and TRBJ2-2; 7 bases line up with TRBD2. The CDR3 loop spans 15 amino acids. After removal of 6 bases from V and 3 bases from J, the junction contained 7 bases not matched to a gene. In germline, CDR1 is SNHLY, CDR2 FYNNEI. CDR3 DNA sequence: TGTGCCAGCAGCGCCCAGGGAGGGGACACCGGGGAGCTGTTTTTT. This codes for CASSAQGGDTGELFF.

Written as DNA, the CDR3 is TGTGCCAGCAGCACCATACCCGAGGTCTACGAGCAGTACTTC. This sequence encodes CASSTIPEVYEQYF. The rearrangement links TRBV7-2 to TRBJ2-7, with D hard to call. From germline, CDR1 is SGHTA and CDR2 FQGNSA. Trimming left V 5 bases short and J 3 bases short, with 14 bases between. CDR3 length: 14 amino acids.

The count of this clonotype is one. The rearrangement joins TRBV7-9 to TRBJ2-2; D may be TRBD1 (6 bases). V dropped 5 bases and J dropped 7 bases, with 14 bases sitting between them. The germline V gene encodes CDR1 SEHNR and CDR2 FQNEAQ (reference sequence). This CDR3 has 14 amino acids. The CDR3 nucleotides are TGTGCCAGCAGCGGGACAACAGTCGGCGGGGAGCTGTTTTTT. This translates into CASSGTTVGGELFF.

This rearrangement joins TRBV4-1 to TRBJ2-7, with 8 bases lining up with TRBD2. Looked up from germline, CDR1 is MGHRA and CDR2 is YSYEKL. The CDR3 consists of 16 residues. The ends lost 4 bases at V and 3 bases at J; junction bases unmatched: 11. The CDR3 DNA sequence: TGCGCCAGCAGCCCCTACTCTCAGCGGGGGTTCTACGAGCAGTACTTC. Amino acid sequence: CASSPYSQRGFYEQYF.

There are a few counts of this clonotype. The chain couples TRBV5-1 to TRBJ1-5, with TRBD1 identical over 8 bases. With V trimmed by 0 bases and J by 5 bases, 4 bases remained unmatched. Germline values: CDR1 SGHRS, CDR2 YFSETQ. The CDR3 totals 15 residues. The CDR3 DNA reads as TGCGCCAGCAGCTTGGCAGGGGGCGGAGATCAGCCCCAGCATTTT. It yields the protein CASSLAGGGDQPQHF.

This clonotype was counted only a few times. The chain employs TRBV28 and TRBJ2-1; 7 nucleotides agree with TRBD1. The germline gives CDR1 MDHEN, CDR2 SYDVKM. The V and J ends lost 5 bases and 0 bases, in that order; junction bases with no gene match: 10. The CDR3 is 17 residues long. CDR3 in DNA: TGTGCCAGCAGTCTCCCCCCGACAGGGAGCTCCTACAATGAGCAGTTCTTC. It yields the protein CASSLPPTGSSYNEQFF.

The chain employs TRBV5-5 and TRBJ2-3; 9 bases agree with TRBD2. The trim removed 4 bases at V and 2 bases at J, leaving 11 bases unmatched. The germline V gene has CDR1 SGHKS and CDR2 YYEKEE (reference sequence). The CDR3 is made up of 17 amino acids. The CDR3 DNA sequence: TGTGCCAGCAGCGTAATTAGCGGGGGCGACTACACAGATACGCAGTATTTT. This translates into CASSVISGGDYTDTQYF. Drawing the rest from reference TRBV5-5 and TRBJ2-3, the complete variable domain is DAGVTQSPTHLIKTRGQQVTLRCSPISGHKSVSWYQQVLGQGPQFIFQYYEKEERGRGNFPDRFSARQFPNYSSELNVNALLLGDSALYLCASSVISGGDYTDTQYFGPGTRLTVL.

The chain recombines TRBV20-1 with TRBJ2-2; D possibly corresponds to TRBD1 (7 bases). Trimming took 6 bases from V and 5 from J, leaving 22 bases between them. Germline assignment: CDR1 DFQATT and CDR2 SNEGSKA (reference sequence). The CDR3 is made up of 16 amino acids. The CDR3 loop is CSARAKPGGKTGELFF. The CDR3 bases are TGCAGTGCGAGGGCAAAGCCAGGGGGGAAAACCGGGGAGCTGTTTTTT.

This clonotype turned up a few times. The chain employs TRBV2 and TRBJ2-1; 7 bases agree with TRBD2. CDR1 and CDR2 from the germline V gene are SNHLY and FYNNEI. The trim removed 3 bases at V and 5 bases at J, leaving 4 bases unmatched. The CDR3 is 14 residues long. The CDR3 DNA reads TGTGCCAGCAGTGAGTCTAGCGGACACAATGAGCAGTTCTTC. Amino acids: CASSESSGHNEQFF.

The CDR3 bases are TGTGCCAGCTCACCAGGAGGTTGGGGCTACGAGCAGTACTTC. Its translation: CASSPGGWGYEQYF. The rearrangement uses TRBV18 and TRBJ2-7; TRBD2 might be the D (5 bases). Germline V gives CDR1 KGHSH, CDR2 LQKENI. The CDR3 is 14 residues long. V was cut by 2 bases and J by 3 bases, with 11 bases left in between.